The 4 T cell receptor beta chains presented below share a single source sample, sequenced in a study of graft-versus-host responses after intestinal transplantation. Sequencing used immunoSEQ multiplex PCR; TCRdb keeps in-frame clones, though not all of them. The sample gives about 43,000 clones, roughly 94% of which show up once; approximately 1.4% is in the top ten. Sample: PBMCs, taken approximately 350 days after intestinal transplant. The origin of the receptors is a human patient who received an intestinal transplant, so some T cells may come from the graft donor.

The V gene is TRBV19, the J gene TRBJ2-7; 9 nucleotides agree with TRBD1. Germline CDR1 and CDR2: LNHDA and SQIVND (reference sequence). The CDR3 runs 15 residues. V lost 7 bases, J lost 2 bases, and 9 bases stayed unmatched. The CDR3 DNA follows: TGTGCCAGTACCCCGGGACAGGGTTTTACCTACGAGCAGTACTTC. Protein product: CASTPGQGFTYEQYF.

This clone was recorded a few times. The chain recombines TRBV5-6 with TRBJ2-5; no definite D call. The CDR3 spans 11 residues. Between the trimmed V and J ends, which lost 2 bases and 5 bases, there was a span of 4 bases. Germline values: CDR1 SGHDT, CDR2 YYEEEE. The CDR3 spells CASSFAETQYF. Written as DNA, the CDR3 is TGTGCCAGCAGCTTTGCGGAGACCCAGTACTTC.

The chain is built from TRBV5-5 and TRBJ2-5; 8 bases fit TRBD2. CDR3 length: 13 amino acids. J gave up 11 bases and V 0 bases, and 6 bases lay outside the gene matches. Germline lookup yields CDR1 SGHKS and CDR2 YYEKEE (reference sequence). CDR3 sequence reads: CASSLAGGPRQYF. The CDR3 nucleotides read TGTGCCAGCAGCTTGGCGGGGGGGCCACGGCAGTACTTC.

The chain links TRBV27 to TRBJ2-2, with 10 bases identical to TRBD1. The CDR3 runs 16 residues. V was pared by 5 bases and J by 4 bases, with 7 bases of the junction left unmatched. CDR1 and CDR2 (germline): MNHEY, SMNVEV (reference sequence). CDR3 loop: CASSPGTGVFTGELFF. The CDR3 DNA follows: TGTGCCAGCAGTCCCGGGACAGGGGTCTTCACCGGGGAGCTGTTTTTT.